The 16 T cell receptor beta chains below come from one sample, sequenced in a study of blood T cell repertoires in COVID-19. Measured with immunoSEQ multiplex PCR; TCRdb has only the in-frame clones, and not every one. The table shows about 100,000 clones, with around 85% occurring only once. The sample taken for sequencing was peripheral blood. The receptors were sampled from a woman in her 70s with active or convalescent COVID-19.

The CDR3 bases are TGTGCCAGCAGCTTAGTCGTCGGACAGACTTCCACCGGGGAGCTGTTTTTT. Protein: CASSLVVGQTSTGELFF. The chain carries TRBV11-2 and TRBJ2-2; D perhaps matches TRBD1 (6 bases). Germline V CDR1 and CDR2: SGHAT, FQNNGV. Trimming cost V 1 base and J 4 bases, with 16 bases left between them. CDR3 length: 17 residues. The whole variable domain, remainder taken from reference TRBV11-2 and TRBJ2-2, is EAGVAQSPRYKIIEKRQSVAFWCNPISGHATLYWYQQILGQGPKLLIQFQNNGVVDDSQLPKDRFSAERLKGVDSTLKIQPAKLEDSAVYLCASSLVVGQTSTGELFFGEGSRLTVL.

The chain recombines TRBV11-2 with TRBJ2-1; 9 bases line up with TRBD2. The CDR3 sequence is 16 residues long. The germline CDR1 and CDR2 sequences are SGHAT and FQNNGV. With V trimmed by 4 bases and J by 5 bases, 9 bases remained unmatched. CDR3 region: CASSSLRRLADNEQFF. For the CDR3, the DNA is TGTGCCAGCAGCTCCCTACGAAGACTAGCGGACAATGAGCAGTTCTTC.

The chain employs TRBV9 and TRBJ1-1; D ambiguous. The germline V gene has CDR1 SGDLS and CDR2 YYNGEE. The CDR3 is made up of 13 amino acids. V was shortened by 6 bases and J by 1 base, with 10 bases between the two germline ends. CDR3 sequence reads: CASTRGPNTEAFF. The DNA of the CDR3 is TGTGCCAGCACCAGAGGTCCGAACACTGAAGCTTTCTTT.

This chain joins TRBV11-2 and TRBJ2-1, with 8 bases lining up with TRBD2. After removal of 5 bases from V and 0 bases from J, the junction contained 3 bases not matched to a gene. CDR1 and CDR2 (germline): SGHAT, FQNNGV. The length of the CDR3 is 15 residues. In DNA, the CDR3 is TGTGCCAGCAGCCAACTAGCGGCCTCCTACAATGAGCAGTTCTTC. Translation gives CASSQLAASYNEQFF. The whole variable domain, filled in from reference TRBV11-2 and TRBJ2-1, reads EAGVAQSPRYKIIEKRQSVAFWCNPISGHATLYWYQQILGQGPKLLIQFQNNGVVDDSQLPKDRFSAERLKGVDSTLKIQPAKLEDSAVYLCASSQLAASYNEQFFGPGTRLTVL.

The J gene is TRBJ1-2, the V gene TRBV7-8; D is uncertain. The CDR3 is made up of 13 amino acids. CDR1 is SGHVS, CDR2 FQNEAQ, per germline. Trimming took 1 base from V and 2 from J, leaving 5 bases between them. CDR3 in DNA: TGTGCCAGCAGCTTAGAACGGAACTATGGCTACACCTTC. Amino acid sequence: CASSLERNYGYTF.

The chain links TRBV5-8 to TRBJ1-6; 12 bases align to TRBD1. Per germline, CDR1 SGHTS and CDR2 YDEGEE. J was trimmed by 5 bases and V by 4 bases; bases with no gene match: 4. CDR3 length: 16 residues. CDR3 DNA: TGTGCCAGCAGCCTGGGACAGGGGGCGAATAATTCACCCCTCCACTTT. It yields the protein CASSLGQGANNSPLHF.

The J gene is TRBJ2-7, the V gene TRBV4-2; 13 bases line up with TRBD2. Per germline, CDR1 LGHNA and CDR2 YNFKEQ. Trimming removed 0 bases from V and 2 bases from J; junction bases left unmatched: 4. The CDR3 covers 17 residues. Here the CDR3 reads CASSQDGTSGVPYEQYF. CDR3 sequence (DNA): TGTGCCAGCAGCCAAGACGGGACTAGCGGGGTTCCCTACGAGCAGTACTTC.

The chain recombines TRBV7-2 with TRBJ1-2, with 9 bases matching TRBD1. J was trimmed by 7 bases and V by 1 base; bases with no gene match: 7. This CDR3 contains 15 residues. Germline V gives CDR1 SGHTA, CDR2 FQGNSA. The CDR3 protein is CASSLGGQGSTGYTF. In nucleotides, the CDR3 is TGTGCCAGCAGCTTAGGGGGACAGGGATCTACTGGCTACACCTTC.

This clone was seen a single time. DNA for the CDR3: TGTGCCAGCAGCTTGGGACAGGATTTCACTGAAGCTTTCTTT. Protein sequence: CASSLGQDFTEAFF. This chain uses TRBV5-4 with TRBJ1-1; TRBD1 is a possible D gene (6 bases). Germline V gene sequence: CDR1 SGHNT, CDR2 YYREEE (reference sequence). The CDR3 contains 14 residues. The V end lost 0 bases, the J end lost 4 bases, and 10 bases lay between the germline ends.

The V and J genes are TRBV6-6 and TRBJ1-3; 8 nucleotides line up with TRBD1. The CDR3 length is 16 residues. V lost 5 bases, J lost 1 base, and 7 bases stayed unmatched. Germline V CDR1 and CDR2: MNHNY, SVGAGI (reference sequence). CDR3 sequence (DNA): TGTGCCAGCAGTCGAGGACAGGGCCAATCTGGAAACACCATATATTTT. This gives the protein CASSRGQGQSGNTIYF.

The V gene is TRBV5-6, the J gene TRBJ1-1, with TRBD1 as a possible D gene (5 bases). The V gene's germline CDR1 is SGHDT and CDR2 YYEEEE. V shed 0 bases and J shed 3 bases, with 15 bases lying between them. This CDR3 is 16 amino acids long. CDR3: CASSLVGQGLDTEAFF. CDR3 nucleotide sequence: TGTGCCAGCAGCTTGGTCGGGCAGGGTCTTGACACTGAAGCTTTCTTT. Full variable domain (outside the CDR3, taken from reference TRBV5-6 and TRBJ1-1): DAGVTQSPTHLIKTRGQQVTLRCSPKSGHDTVSWYQQALGQGPQFIFQYYEEEERQRGNFPDRFSGHQFPNYSSELNVNALLLGDSALYLCASSLVGQGLDTEAFFGQGTRLTVV.

The chain couples TRBV7-2 to TRBJ2-3, with 8 bases that match TRBD2. CDR1 and CDR2 from the germline V gene are SGHTA and FQGNSA. Germline trimming cut 1 base from V and 4 bases from J; bases unmatched to any gene: 4. This CDR3 is built from 15 residues. CDR3 DNA: TGTGCCAGCAGCTTAGGAGGGACTAGAGCAGATACGCAGTATTTT. This translates into CASSLGGTRADTQYF.

The sample holds one count of this clone. The V and J genes are TRBV20-1 and TRBJ2-7; D is ambiguous. V was cut by 3 bases and J by 4 bases, with 13 bases left in between. The CDR3 is 13 residues long. Germline V gene lookup returns CDR1 DFQATT and CDR2 SNEGSKA (reference sequence). In DNA form, the CDR3 reads TGCAGTGCTAGTACTTTAGTGTCTTACGAGCAGTACTTC. It codes for CSASTLVSYEQYF.

The chain has TRBV24-1 and TRBJ2-5; D unclear. This CDR3 region has 13 residues. Between the trimmed V and J ends, which lost 4 bases and 6 bases, there was a span of 11 bases. From germline, CDR1 is KGHDR and CDR2 SFDVKD. Here the CDR3 reads CATSDPSMQTQYF. DNA of the CDR3: TGTGCCACCAGTGACCCTAGTATGCAGACCCAGTACTTC.

The V and J genes are TRBV28 and TRBJ1-2; maybe TRBD1 (6 bases). Trimming took 8 bases from V and 5 from J, leaving 12 bases between them. The CDR3 totals 12 residues. Per the germline V gene, CDR1 is MDHEN and CDR2 is SYDVKM. The CDR3 region is CASQGSKYGYTF. CDR3 coding DNA: TGTGCCAGCCAGGGGAGCAAGTATGGCTACACCTTC.

The chain is built from TRBV5-1 and TRBJ1-2; D gene uncertain. Germline lookup yields CDR1 SGHRS and CDR2 YFSETQ. The CDR3 length is 15 residues. The ends were cut back, 4 bases at V and 1 base at J, with 14 bases in the middle. CDR3 bases: TGCGCCAGCAGCGCTGACACGTCAATTAACTATGGCTACACCTTC. Protein sequence: CASSADTSINYGYTF. Filled out from reference TRBV5-1 and TRBJ1-2, the complete variable domain reads KAGVTQTPRYLIKTRGQQVTLSCSPISGHRSVSWYQQTPGQGLQFLFEYFSETQRNKGNFPGRFSGRQFSNSRSEMNVSTLELGDSALYLCASSADTSINYGYTFGSGTRLTVV.